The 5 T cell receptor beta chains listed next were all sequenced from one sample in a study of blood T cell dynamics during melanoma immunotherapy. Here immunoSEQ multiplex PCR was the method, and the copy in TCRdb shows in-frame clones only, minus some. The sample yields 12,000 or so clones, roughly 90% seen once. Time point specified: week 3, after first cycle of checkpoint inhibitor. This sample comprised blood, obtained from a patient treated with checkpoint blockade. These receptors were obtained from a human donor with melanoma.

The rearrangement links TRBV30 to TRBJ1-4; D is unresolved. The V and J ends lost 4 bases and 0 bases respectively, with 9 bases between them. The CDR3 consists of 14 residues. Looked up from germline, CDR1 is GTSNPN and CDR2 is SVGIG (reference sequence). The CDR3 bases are TGTGCCTGGAATTTGCCAGCAACTAATGAAAAACTGTTTTTT. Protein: CAWNLPATNEKLFF.

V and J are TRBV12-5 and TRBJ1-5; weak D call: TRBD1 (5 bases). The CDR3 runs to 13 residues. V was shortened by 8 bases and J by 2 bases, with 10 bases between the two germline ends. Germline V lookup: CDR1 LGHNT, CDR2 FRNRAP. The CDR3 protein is CASTGQGNQPQHF. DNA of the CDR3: TGTGCTAGTACGGGGCAGGGCAATCAGCCCCAGCATTTT.

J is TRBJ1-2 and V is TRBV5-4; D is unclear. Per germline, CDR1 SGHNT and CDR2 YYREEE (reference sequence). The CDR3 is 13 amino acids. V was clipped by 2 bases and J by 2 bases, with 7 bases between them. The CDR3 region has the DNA TGTGCCAGCAGCTTAGGTGGAAACTATGGCTACACCTTC. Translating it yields CASSLGGNYGYTF. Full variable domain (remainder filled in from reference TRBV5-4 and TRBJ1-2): ETGVTQSPTHLIKTRGQQVTLRCSSQSGHNTVSWYQQALGQGPQFIFQYYREEENGRGNFPPRFSGLQFPNYSSELNVNALELDDSALYLCASSLGGNYGYTFGSGTRLTVV.

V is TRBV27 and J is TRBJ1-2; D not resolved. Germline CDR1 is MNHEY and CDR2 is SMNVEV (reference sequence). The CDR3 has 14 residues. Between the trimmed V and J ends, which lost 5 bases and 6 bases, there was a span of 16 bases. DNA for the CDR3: TGTGCCAGCAGTACAATTGACAATTCCCATGGCTACACCTTC. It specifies CASSTIDNSHGYTF.

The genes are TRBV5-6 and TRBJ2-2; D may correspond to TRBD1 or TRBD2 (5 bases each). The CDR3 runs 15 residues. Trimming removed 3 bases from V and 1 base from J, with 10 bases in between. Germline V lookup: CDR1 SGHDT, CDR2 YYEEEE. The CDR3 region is CASSSLGENTGELFF. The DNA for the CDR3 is TGTGCCAGCAGCTCCTTGGGGGAGAACACCGGGGAGCTGTTTTTT.